This TCR beta chain is drawn from a study of OX40 agonist ivuxolimab in advanced cancers. Overall study: Participants, approximately 81% male, averaged roughly 60 years of age, ranging from about 23 to 85. There were three patients with partial responses, one having hepatocellular carcinoma and two cutaneous melanoma. Study-level findings and limits: Certain nonresponders likewise exhibited a low normalized T-cell clonal expansion. Clonal expansion by week 6 occurred in CD4+ and CD8+ blood T cells (at 0.1 to 3.0 mg/kg).

This clone was detected a few times. As yet, its antigen is unknown. Germline loops: CDR1 MNHNS, CDR2 SASEGT. The CDR3 has 14 residues. Trimming stripped 3 bases from V and 2 bases from J, with 10 bases between. Repertoires were generated with immunoSEQ multiplex PCR, while TCRdb's copy carries only in-frame clones and drops some. The repertoire holds 50,000 to 75,000 clones, approximately 80% seen once, with about 1.6% in the top ten. This receptor was identified in an adult with an advanced solid tumor such as melanoma, head and neck, liver or kidney cancer. J is TRBJ1-2 and V is TRBV6-1, with D possibly matching TRBD1 (5 bases). This sample comprised CD4+ or CD8+ T cells sorted from blood, obtained in a trial of the OX40 agonist ivuxolimab. The CDR3 region is CASSDPGPNYGYTF. DNA of the CDR3: TGTGCCAGCAGTGATCCGGGACCAAACTATGGCTACACCTTC.